Below are 26 T cell receptor beta chains sequenced from a single sample in a study of blood T cell repertoires in COVID-19 (dated by TCRdb to 2018 to 2021). The library relied on the immunoSEQ multiplex PCR assay. The immuneACCESS repertoire file appears here via TCRdb, limited to in-frame rearrangements. These files lack a portion of the clones; in checked studies, under half of the deficit traces to unresolved V genes, and the cause of the others is not known. The sample records roughly 340,000 clones, roughly 90% of which are singletons. The ten largest clones represent around 3% of the sample. The sample was peripheral blood. These receptors all stem from a woman in her 30s with COVID-19, enrolled during active disease.

The chain recombines TRBV2 with TRBJ2-7; 8 bases align to TRBD1. The length of the CDR3 is 14 residues. The V and J ends lost 9 bases and 3 bases, in that order; junction bases with no gene match: 10. From germline, CDR1 is SNHLY and CDR2 FYNNEI. The CDR3 reads CASHETGVIYEQYF. CDR3 coding DNA: TGTGCCAGTCACGAGACAGGGGTCATCTACGAGCAGTACTTC.

The gene calls are TRBV24-1 and TRBJ2-1, with D tentatively TRBD1 (6 bases). Germline-derived CDR1 and CDR2 are KGHDR and SFDVKD. This CDR3 is 13 amino acids long. The ends were cut back, 6 bases at V and 7 bases at J, with 12 bases in the middle. Here the CDR3 reads CATSPRGRNEQFF. CDR3 DNA sequence: TGTGCCACCAGTCCCAGGGGTAGGAATGAGCAGTTCTTC.

This chain joins TRBV6-1 and TRBJ2-1; TRBD2 aligns across 10 bases. Trimming at V came to 3 bases and at J to 9 bases, leaving 11 bases not matched to a gene. The CDR3 covers 16 residues. CDR1 is MNHNS, CDR2 SASEGT, per germline. CDR3 protein: CASSDRLAGGPPEQFF. CDR3 sequence (DNA): TGTGCCAGCAGTGATCGGTTAGCGGGGGGCCCCCCTGAGCAGTTCTTC.

V gene TRBV18 combines with J gene TRBJ2-7; D unclear. This CDR3 contains 15 residues. Trimming cost V 3 bases and J 2 bases, with 14 bases left between them. Germline V CDR1 and CDR2: KGHSH, LQKENI. CDR3 nucleotides: TGTGCCAGCTCACCGGTGGGCCCCACAACCTACGAGCAGTACTTC. As protein: CASSPVGPTTYEQYF.

The chain employs TRBV29-1 and TRBJ2-7; the D is unclear. The germline V gene encodes CDR1 SQVTM and CDR2 ANQGSEA. V lost 3 bases to trimming and J lost 3 bases, with 6 bases between them. This CDR3 comprises 11 residues. DNA of the CDR3: TGCAGCGTTGATATCAGCTACGAGCAGTACTTC. It yields the protein CSVDISYEQYF.

The chain is built from TRBV7-2 and TRBJ1-2; D is perhaps TRBD1 (5 bases). Germline assignment: CDR1 SGHTA and CDR2 FQGNSA. V was pared by 5 bases and J by 10 bases, with 14 bases between. CDR3 length: 12 residues. The CDR3 sequence: CASSDQGRVYTF. In DNA, the CDR3 is TGTGCCAGCAGCGATCAGGGCCGTGTCTACACCTTC.

The chain joins TRBV6-2 or TRBV6-3 to TRBJ2-1; 11 nucleotides align to TRBD2. The junction had 7 bases not matched to a gene; V was cut back by 4 bases and J by 5 bases. CDR3 length: 16 residues. From germline, CDR1 is MNHEY and CDR2 SVGEGT. The CDR3, as DNA: TGTGCCAGCAGTTCGACACTAGCGGGAGACGACAATGAGCAGTTCTTC. This gives the protein CASSSTLAGDDNEQFF.

V usage is TRBV5-6 and J usage is TRBJ1-2, with D perhaps TRBD1 (6 bases). V lost 5 bases, J lost 4 bases, and 21 bases lay in between. Germline V lookup: CDR1 SGHDT, CDR2 YYEEEE. This CDR3 spans 16 amino acids. The CDR3, as DNA: TGTGCCAGCAGGTCCGGAACAGGGCGCGGGGGCTATGGCTACACCTTC. Encoded protein: CASRSGTGRGGYGYTF. Using reference TRBV5-6 and TRBJ1-2 for the parts outside the CDR3, the full variable domain is DAGVTQSPTHLIKTRGQQVTLRCSPKSGHDTVSWYQQALGQGPQFIFQYYEEEERQRGNFPDRFSGHQFPNYSSELNVNALLLGDSALYLCASRSGTGRGGYGYTFGSGTRLTVV.

This chain joins TRBV5-1 and TRBJ2-3, with 8 bases matching TRBD2. The CDR3 length is 18 residues. The junction had 17 bases not matched to a gene; V was cut back by 4 bases and J by 4 bases. The germline gives CDR1 SGHRS, CDR2 YFSETQ. CDR3 protein: CASSATGTGGASADTQYF. The DNA of the CDR3 is TGCGCCAGCAGCGCGACCGGGACGGGGGGGGCCTCGGCAGATACGCAGTATTTT.

V and J are TRBV4-1 and TRBJ2-3, with D uncertain. Germline V gene sequence: CDR1 MGHRA, CDR2 YSYEKL. Trimming left V 4 bases short and J 2 bases short, with 13 bases between. The CDR3 is made up of 15 amino acids. CDR3: CASSPSDSSTDTQYF. Here the CDR3 DNA reads TGCGCCAGCAGCCCAAGTGACTCATCCACAGATACGCAGTATTTT.

This chain uses TRBV10-3 with TRBJ2-3; 10 positions agree with TRBD2. This CDR3 has 13 residues. The trim removed 10 bases at V and 6 bases at J, leaving 7 bases unmatched. From germline, CDR1 is ENHRY and CDR2 SYGVKD. The CDR3 reads CATAGGLGDTQYF. CDR3 nucleotides: TGTGCCACAGCGGGGGGGCTTGGGGATACGCAGTATTTT.

The V call is TRBV9, the J call TRBJ1-3; 7 nucleotides align to TRBD1. Unmatched junction bases numbered 6, after V lost 0 bases and J lost 0 bases. The germline gives CDR1 SGDLS, CDR2 YYNGEE. The CDR3 runs to 17 residues. CDR3: CASSVGEGASSGNTIYF. The CDR3 region has the DNA TGTGCCAGCAGCGTAGGAGAGGGGGCCAGCTCTGGAAACACCATATATTTT.

The V gene is TRBV4-1, the J gene TRBJ2-5; TRBD2 aligns across 13 bases. V shed 1 base and J 4 bases; nucleotides not matched to a gene: 3. Germline-derived CDR1 and CDR2 are MGHRA and YSYEKL. The CDR3 loop spans 16 amino acids. The CDR3 is CASSQGTSGRRETQYF. DNA for the CDR3: TGCGCCAGCAGCCAAGGGACTAGCGGGAGACGAGAGACCCAGTACTTC.

The rearrangement joins TRBV6-5 to TRBJ1-3; D possibly corresponds to TRBD1 (5 bases). V lost 6 bases to trimming and J lost 4 bases, with 13 bases between them. The CDR3 contains 14 residues. CDR1 and CDR2 (germline): MNHEY, SVGAGI. DNA of the CDR3: TGTGCCAGCAGGCTGACAGTAGTGGGAAACACCATATATTTT. It yields the protein CASRLTVVGNTIYF.

This sequence joins TRBV5-4 and TRBJ1-6; no clear D gene. Trimming shortened V by 3 bases and J by 8 bases, and 9 bases separated the two germline ends. The CDR3 contains 13 residues. CDR1 and CDR2 from the germline V gene are SGHNT and YYREEE (reference sequence). CDR3 region: CASSSQEDSPLHF. Here the CDR3 DNA reads TGTGCCAGCAGCTCCCAGGAGGATTCACCCCTCCACTTT.

The genes are TRBV14 and TRBJ1-3; 9 nucleotides line up with TRBD1. Germline lookup yields CDR1 SGHDN and CDR2 FVKESK. V was pared by 4 bases and J by 8 bases, with 3 bases of the junction left unmatched. This CDR3 region has 13 residues. The CDR3 coding sequence is TGTGCCAGCAGCCCGGACAGGGGCTACACCATATATTTT. Protein sequence: CASSPDRGYTIYF.

CDR3 bases: TGTGCCAGTAGTATAGACACCTACAATGAGCAGTTCTTC. Translation: CASSIDTYNEQFF. The V gene is TRBV19, the J gene TRBJ2-1; D remains ambiguous. This CDR3 has 13 amino acids. Germline CDR1 is LNHDA and CDR2 is SQIVND (reference sequence). V was cut by 0 bases and J by 2 bases, with 2 bases left in between.

The chain's CDR3 is CASSQDKSRDEQFF. DNA for the CDR3: TGCGCCAGCAGCCAAGATAAATCCCGGGATGAGCAGTTCTTC. The genes are TRBV4-1 and TRBJ2-1; D is ambiguous. V lost 0 bases and J lost 8, with 11 bases in between. The germline V gene has CDR1 MGHRA and CDR2 YSYEKL. The CDR3 has 14 amino acids.

V usage is TRBV5-1 and J usage is TRBJ1-4; TRBD1 matches 10 bases. The CDR3 covers 15 residues. The germline CDR1 and CDR2 sequences are SGHRS and YFSETQ. Germline trimming cut 1 base from V and 7 bases from J; bases unmatched to any gene: 4. DNA of the CDR3: TGCGCCAGCAGCTTGACCGGGACAGGGGCTGAAAAACTGTTTTTT. Its protein is CASSLTGTGAEKLFF. The full variable domain, rest sourced from reference TRBV5-1 and TRBJ1-4, is KAGVTQTPRYLIKTRGQQVTLSCSPISGHRSVSWYQQTPGQGLQFLFEYFSETQRNKGNFPGRFSGRQFSNSRSEMNVSTLELGDSALYLCASSLTGTGAEKLFFGSGTQLSVL.

V usage is TRBV4-3 and J usage is TRBJ1-2; D possibly corresponds to TRBD1 (5 bases). The CDR3 runs 12 residues. CDR1 and CDR2 from the germline V gene are LGHNA and YSLEER. Trimming shortened V by 0 bases and J by 12 bases, and 11 bases separated the two germline ends. The CDR3, as DNA: TGCGCCAGCAGCCAAGATGGGAGGGGAAACACCTTC. Translation: CASSQDGRGNTF.

The chain links TRBV6-6 to TRBJ2-7; the D gene is possibly TRBD2 (6 bases). Trimming removed 4 bases from V and 3 bases from J, with 10 bases in between. Germline CDR1 is MNHNY and CDR2 is SVGAGI (reference sequence). The CDR3 has 13 residues. The CDR3 loop is CASSLWRGYEQYV. The CDR3 DNA is TGTGCCAGCAGTTTGTGGCGGGGCTACGAGCAGTACGTC.

This chain joins TRBV5-1 and TRBJ2-7; the D gene is possibly TRBD1 (6 bases). V dropped 4 bases and J dropped 3 bases, with 14 bases sitting between them. The CDR3 consists of 14 residues. CDR1 and CDR2 from the germline V gene are SGHRS and YFSETQ. The CDR3 region is CASSVLQGYYEQYF. The CDR3 nucleotides read TGCGCCAGCAGCGTACTACAGGGATACTACGAGCAGTACTTC.

This chain links TRBV18 with TRBJ2-6, with 8 bases that match TRBD1. The CDR3 is 17 amino acids. Trimming cost V 3 bases and J 4 bases; bases outside gene matches: 8. The germline CDR1 and CDR2 sequences are KGHSH and LQKENI. CDR3 in amino acids: CASSPGNRGSGANVLTF. The CDR3 region has the DNA TGTGCCAGCTCACCGGGGAACAGGGGGTCAGGGGCCAACGTCCTGACTTTC. The whole variable domain, filled in from reference TRBV18 and TRBJ2-6, reads NAGVMQNPRHLVRRRGQEARLRCSPMKGHSHVYWYRQLPEEGLKFMVYLQKENIIDESGMPKERFSAEFPKEGPSILRIQQVVRGDSAAYFCASSPGNRGSGANVLTFGAGSRLTVL.

This clone was seen once. The CDR3 here is CASSSGFVGQPQHF. The CDR3 DNA sequence: TGTGCCAGCAGTTCGGGGTTCGTGGGTCAGCCCCAGCATTTT. The rearrangement uses TRBV6-2 or TRBV6-3 and TRBJ1-5; D gene uncertain. The CDR3 runs to 14 residues. Deletions cut 4 bases from V and 6 bases from J, with 13 bases between. Germline V gene data show CDR1 as MNHEY and CDR2 as SVGEGT.

The chain carries TRBV19 and TRBJ1-2; D is unclear. The CDR3 length is 15 residues. Germline lookup yields CDR1 LNHDA and CDR2 SQIVND (reference sequence). V lost 5 bases and J lost 1, with 14 bases in between. The CDR3 here is CASSPLDGSNYGYTF. CDR3 in DNA: TGTGCCAGTAGTCCCCTGGACGGGAGTAACTATGGCTACACCTTC.

The CDR3 DNA follows: TGTGCCAGCCACAGCGGCGGGGGTTTACAGTTCTTC. Amino acid sequence: CASHSGGGLQFF. V usage is TRBV19 and J usage is TRBJ2-1; 7 bases align to TRBD2. Losses at the gene ends were 9 bases for V and 13 bases for J; bases not matched to a gene: 12. Germline CDR1 and CDR2: LNHDA and SQIVND (reference sequence). This CDR3 comprises 12 residues.